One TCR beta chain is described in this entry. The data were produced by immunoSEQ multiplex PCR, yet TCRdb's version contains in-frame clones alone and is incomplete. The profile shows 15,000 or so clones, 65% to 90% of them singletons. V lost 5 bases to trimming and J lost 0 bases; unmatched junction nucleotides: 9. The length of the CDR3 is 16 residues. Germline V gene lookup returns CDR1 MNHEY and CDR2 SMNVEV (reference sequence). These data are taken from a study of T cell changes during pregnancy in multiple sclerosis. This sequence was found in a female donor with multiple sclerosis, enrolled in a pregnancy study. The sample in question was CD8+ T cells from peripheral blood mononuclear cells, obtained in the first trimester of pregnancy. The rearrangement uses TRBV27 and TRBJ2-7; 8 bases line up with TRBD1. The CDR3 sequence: CASSPVGQGLSYEQYF. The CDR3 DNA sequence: TGTGCCAGCAGTCCAGTCGGACAGGGACTCTCCTACGAGCAGTACTTC.